This TCR beta chain was recorded in a study of blood T cells in healthy people across ages. Findings of the study overall: Older individuals had lower TCR beta diversity per million T cells (the decline was roughly linear). Unknown donor CMV status possibly confounded expanded clonotype changes.

A second about 6 to 11 cycle PCR used barcoded and J-beta primers. Researchers report that a template-switch adaptor with 12 random nucleotides tagged each cDNA molecule. TCRdb reprocessed the 5' RACE reads with MiXCR, giving one entry per CDR3 protein. The sample shows 630,000 or so distinct CDR3 sequences, roughly 31% of them seen only once. There are many counts of this clonotype. The antigen is undetermined. CDR3 length: 17 amino acids. Each donor had approximately 10 milliliters of peripheral blood drawn. Input material: blood. V gene TRBV21-1 combines with J gene TRBJ2-7. TRBV21-1 is a pseudogene locus. This clonotype originated in an elderly woman in good health. The CDR3 DNA sequence: TGTGCCAGCAGCAAAGGTGTGGCAGATCCGCGGAGCCACGAGCAGTACTTC. Its protein product is CASSKGVADPRSHEQYF.